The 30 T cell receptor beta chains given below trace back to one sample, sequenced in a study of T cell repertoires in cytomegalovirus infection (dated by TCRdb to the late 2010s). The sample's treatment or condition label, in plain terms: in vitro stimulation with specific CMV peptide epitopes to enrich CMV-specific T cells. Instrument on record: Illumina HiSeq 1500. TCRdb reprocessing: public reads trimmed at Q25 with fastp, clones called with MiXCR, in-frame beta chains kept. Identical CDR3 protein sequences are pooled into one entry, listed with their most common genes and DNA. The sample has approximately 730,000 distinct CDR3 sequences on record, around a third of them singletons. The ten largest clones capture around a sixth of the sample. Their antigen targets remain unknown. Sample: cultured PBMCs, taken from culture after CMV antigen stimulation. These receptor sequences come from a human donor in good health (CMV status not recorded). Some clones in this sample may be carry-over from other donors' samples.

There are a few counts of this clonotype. CDR3 amino acids: CASSEGGQTIIANTEAFF. The CDR3 region has the DNA TGTGCCAGCAGTGAAGGCGGACAGACTATAATCGCGAACACTGAAGCTTTCTTT. This chain joins TRBV6-1 and TRBJ1-1; tentatively, D is TRBD1 (6 bases). Germline assignment: CDR1 MNHNS and CDR2 SASEGT. The V end was cut by 1 base, the J end by 1 base, with 19 bases between. The CDR3 length is 18 residues.

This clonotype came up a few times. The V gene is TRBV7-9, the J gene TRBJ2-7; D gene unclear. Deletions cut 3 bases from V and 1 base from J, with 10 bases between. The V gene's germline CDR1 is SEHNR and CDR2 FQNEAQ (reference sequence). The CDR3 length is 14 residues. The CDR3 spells CASSFSEFSYEQYF. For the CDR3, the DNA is TGTGCCAGCAGCTTTTCGGAGTTTTCCTACGAGCAGTACTTC.

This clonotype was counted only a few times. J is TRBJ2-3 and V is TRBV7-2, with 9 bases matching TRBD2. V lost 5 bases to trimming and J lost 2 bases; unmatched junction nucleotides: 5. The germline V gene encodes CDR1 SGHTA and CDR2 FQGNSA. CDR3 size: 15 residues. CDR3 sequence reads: CASSVGLAYTDTQYF. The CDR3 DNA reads TGTGCCAGCAGCGTAGGACTAGCGTACACAGATACGCAGTATTTT.

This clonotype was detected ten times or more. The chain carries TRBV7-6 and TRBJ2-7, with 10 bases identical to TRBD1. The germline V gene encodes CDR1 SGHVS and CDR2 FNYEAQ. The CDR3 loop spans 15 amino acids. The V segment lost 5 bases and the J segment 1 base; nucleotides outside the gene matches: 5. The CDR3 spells CASSLTGGDSYEQYF. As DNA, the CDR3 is TGTGCCAGCAGCCTGACAGGGGGCGATTCCTACGAGCAGTACTTC.

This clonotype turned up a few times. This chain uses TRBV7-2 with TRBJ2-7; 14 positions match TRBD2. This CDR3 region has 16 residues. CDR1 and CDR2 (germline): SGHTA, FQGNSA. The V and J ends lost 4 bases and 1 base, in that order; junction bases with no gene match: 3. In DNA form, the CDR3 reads TGTGCCAGCAGCTGGACTAGCGGGAGGCCATCCTACGAGCAGTACTTC. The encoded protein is CASSWTSGRPSYEQYF.

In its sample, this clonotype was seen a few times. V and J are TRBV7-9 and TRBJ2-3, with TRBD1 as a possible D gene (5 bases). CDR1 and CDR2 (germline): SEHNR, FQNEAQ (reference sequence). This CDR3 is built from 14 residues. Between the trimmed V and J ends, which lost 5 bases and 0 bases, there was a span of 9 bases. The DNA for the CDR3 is TGTGCCAGCAGCGACGACAGTAGCACAGATACGCAGTATTTT. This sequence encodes CASSDDSSTDTQYF.

The CDR3 DNA reads TGCGCCAGCAGCCAAGTGGCAGAGCACGAGCAGTACTTC. Its translation is CASSQVAEHEQYF. This chain links TRBV4-1 with TRBJ2-7; D uncertain. The CDR3 consists of 13 residues. V was trimmed by 1 base and J by 5 bases, leaving 9 bases between them. Germline V gene sequence: CDR1 MGHRA, CDR2 YSYEKL.

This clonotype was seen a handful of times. The CDR3 sequence is CASSQGTASGNTIYF. The CDR3, as DNA: TGTGCCAGCAGCCAGGGGACAGCCTCTGGAAACACCATATATTTT. This chain connects TRBV4-2 to TRBJ1-3; 7 bases line up with TRBD1. CDR3 length: 15 amino acids. V lost 3 bases to trimming and J lost 0 bases; unmatched junction nucleotides: 2. Germline V gene sequence: CDR1 LGHNA, CDR2 YNFKEQ.

The CDR3 sequence is CASSGVGEGDGYTF. CDR3 bases: TGCGCCAGCAGCGGCGTAGGGGAAGGGGACGGCTACACCTTC. The V gene is TRBV4-1, the J gene TRBJ1-2, with D possibly matching TRBD1 (5 bases). Trimming left V 5 bases short and J 8 bases short, with 18 bases between. This CDR3 region has 14 residues. In germline, CDR1 is MGHRA, CDR2 YSYEKL.

The CDR3 nucleotides read TGTGCCAGCAGTTTACTCCAACTAGCGGGGGCAGAGACCCAGTACTTC. Translation gives CASSLLQLAGAETQYF. The chain combines TRBV28 with TRBJ2-5; 11 nucleotides agree with TRBD2. The V gene's germline CDR1 is MDHEN and CDR2 SYDVKM. The CDR3 is 16 residues long. The ends lost 2 bases at V and 4 bases at J; junction bases unmatched: 6.

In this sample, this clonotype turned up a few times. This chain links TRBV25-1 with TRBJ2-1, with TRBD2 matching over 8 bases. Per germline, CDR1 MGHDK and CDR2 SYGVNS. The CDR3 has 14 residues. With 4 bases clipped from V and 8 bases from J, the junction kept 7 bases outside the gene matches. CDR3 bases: TGTGCCAGCAGTGCGTTTGCGGGGGGCGATGAGCAGTTCTTC. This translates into CASSAFAGGDEQFF. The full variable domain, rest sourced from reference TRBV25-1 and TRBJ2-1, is EADIYQTPRYLVIGTGKKITLECSQTMGHDKMYWYQQDPGMELHLIHYSYGVNSTEKGDLSSESTVSRIRTEHFPLTLESARPSHTSQYLCASSAFAGGDEQFFGPGTRLTVL.

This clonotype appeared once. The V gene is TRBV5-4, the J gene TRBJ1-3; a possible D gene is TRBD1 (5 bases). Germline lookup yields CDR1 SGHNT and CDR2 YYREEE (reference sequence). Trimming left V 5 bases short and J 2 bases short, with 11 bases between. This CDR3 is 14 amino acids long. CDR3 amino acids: CASRPGGTGNTIYF. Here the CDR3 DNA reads TGTGCCAGCAGACCTGGGGGAACTGGAAACACCATATATTTT.

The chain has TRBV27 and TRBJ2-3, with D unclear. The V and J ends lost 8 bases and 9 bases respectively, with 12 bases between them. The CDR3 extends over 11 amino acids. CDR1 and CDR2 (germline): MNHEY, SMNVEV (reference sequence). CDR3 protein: CASRQSLTQYF. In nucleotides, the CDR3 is TGTGCCAGCCGCCAGAGCTTGACGCAGTATTTT.

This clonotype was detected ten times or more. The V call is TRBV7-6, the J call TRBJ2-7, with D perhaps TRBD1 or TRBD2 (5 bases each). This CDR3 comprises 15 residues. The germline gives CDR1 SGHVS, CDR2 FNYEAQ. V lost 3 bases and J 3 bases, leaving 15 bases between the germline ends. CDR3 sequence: CASSLGPGVNYEQYF. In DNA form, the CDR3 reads TGTGCCAGCAGCTTGGGACCGGGTGTTAACTACGAGCAGTACTTC. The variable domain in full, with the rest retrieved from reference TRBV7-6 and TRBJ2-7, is GAGVSQSPRYKVTKRGQDVALRCDPISGHVSLYWYRQALGQGPEFLTYFNYEAQQDKSGLPNDRFSAERPEGSISTLTIQRTEQRDSAMYRCASSLGPGVNYEQYFGPGTRLTVT.

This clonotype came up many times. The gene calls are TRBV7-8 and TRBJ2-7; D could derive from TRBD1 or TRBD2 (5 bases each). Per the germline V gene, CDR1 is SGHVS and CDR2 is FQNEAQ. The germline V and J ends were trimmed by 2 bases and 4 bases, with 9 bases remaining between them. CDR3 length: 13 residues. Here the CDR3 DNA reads TGTGCCAGCAGCTTATGGGACGGATACGAGCAGTACTTC. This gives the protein CASSLWDGYEQYF.

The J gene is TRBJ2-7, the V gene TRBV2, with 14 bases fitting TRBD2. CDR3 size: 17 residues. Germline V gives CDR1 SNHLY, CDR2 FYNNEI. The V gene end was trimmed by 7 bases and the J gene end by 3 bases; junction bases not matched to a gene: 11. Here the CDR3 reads CASTSRGLAGERYEQYF. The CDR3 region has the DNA TGTGCCAGCACTTCCCGGGGACTAGCGGGAGAGCGCTACGAGCAGTACTTC.

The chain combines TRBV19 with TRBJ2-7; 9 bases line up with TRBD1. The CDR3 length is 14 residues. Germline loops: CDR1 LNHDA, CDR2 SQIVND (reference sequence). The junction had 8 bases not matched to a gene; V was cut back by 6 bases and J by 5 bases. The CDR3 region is CASRDLGQGHEQYF. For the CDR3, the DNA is TGTGCCAGTAGGGACCTGGGACAGGGTCACGAGCAGTACTTC.

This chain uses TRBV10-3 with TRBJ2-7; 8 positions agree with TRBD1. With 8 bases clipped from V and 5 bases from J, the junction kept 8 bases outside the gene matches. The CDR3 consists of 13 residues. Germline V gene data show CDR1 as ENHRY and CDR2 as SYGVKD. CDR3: CAIEAGGRDEQYF. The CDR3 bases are TGTGCCATCGAAGCAGGGGGCCGGGACGAGCAGTACTTC.

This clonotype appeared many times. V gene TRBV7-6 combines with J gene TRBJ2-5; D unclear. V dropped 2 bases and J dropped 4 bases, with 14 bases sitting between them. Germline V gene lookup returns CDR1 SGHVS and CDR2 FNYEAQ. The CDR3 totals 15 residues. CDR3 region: CASSLRHSGRETQYF. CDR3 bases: TGTGCCAGCAGCTTACGGCACTCGGGCAGAGAGACCCAGTACTTC. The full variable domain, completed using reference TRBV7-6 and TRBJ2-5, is GAGVSQSPRYKVTKRGQDVALRCDPISGHVSLYWYRQALGQGPEFLTYFNYEAQQDKSGLPNDRFSAERPEGSISTLTIQRTEQRDSAMYRCASSLRHSGRETQYFGPGTRLLVL.

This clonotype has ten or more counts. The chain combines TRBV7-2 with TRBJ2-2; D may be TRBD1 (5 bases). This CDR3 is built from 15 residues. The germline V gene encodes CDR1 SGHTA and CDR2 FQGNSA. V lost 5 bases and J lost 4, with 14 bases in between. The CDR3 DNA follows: TGTGCCAGCAGCCCCAGGGTTTTGGGCACCGGGGAGCTGTTTTTT. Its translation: CASSPRVLGTGELFF.

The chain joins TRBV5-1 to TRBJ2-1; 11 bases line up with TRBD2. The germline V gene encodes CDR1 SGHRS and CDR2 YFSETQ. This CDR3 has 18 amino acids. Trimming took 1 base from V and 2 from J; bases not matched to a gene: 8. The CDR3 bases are TGCGCCAGCAGCTTGAAGACACTAGCGGGAGCAACCTACAATGAGCAGTTCTTC. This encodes CASSLKTLAGATYNEQFF.

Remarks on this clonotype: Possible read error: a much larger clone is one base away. CDR3 in amino acids: CASSPQGWGTTIYF. For the CDR3, the DNA is TGTGCCAGCAGCCCTCAGGGGTGGGGAACCACCATATATTTT. This rearrangement joins TRBV7-2 to TRBJ1-3; weak D call: TRBD1 (6 bases). CDR3 length equals 14 residues. Germline values: CDR1 SGHTA, CDR2 FQGNSA.

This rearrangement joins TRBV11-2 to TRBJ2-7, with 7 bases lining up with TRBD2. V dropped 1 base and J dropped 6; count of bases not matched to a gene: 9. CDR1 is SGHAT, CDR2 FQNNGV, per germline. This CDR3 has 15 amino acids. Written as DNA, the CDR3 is TGTGCCAGCAGCTTAGGTCGGACGGGAGGAACCGAGCAGTACTTC. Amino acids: CASSLGRTGGTEQYF.

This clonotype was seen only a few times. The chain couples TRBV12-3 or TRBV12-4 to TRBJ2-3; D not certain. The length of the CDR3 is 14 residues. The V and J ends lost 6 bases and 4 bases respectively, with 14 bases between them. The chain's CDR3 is CASSPIRQSDTQYF. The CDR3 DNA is TGTGCCAGCAGCCCGATCCGGCAATCAGATACGCAGTATTTT.

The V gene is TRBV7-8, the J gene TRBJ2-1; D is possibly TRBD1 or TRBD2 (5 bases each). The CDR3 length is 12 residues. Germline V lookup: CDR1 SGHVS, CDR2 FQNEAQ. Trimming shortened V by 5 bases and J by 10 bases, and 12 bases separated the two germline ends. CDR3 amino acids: CASSVEWDEQFF. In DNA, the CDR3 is TGTGCCAGCAGCGTAGAATGGGACGAGCAGTTCTTC.

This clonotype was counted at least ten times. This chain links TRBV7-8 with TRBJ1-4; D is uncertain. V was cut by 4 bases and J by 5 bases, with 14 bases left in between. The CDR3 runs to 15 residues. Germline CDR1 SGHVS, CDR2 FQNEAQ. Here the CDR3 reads CASSSARAVNEKLFF. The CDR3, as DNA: TGTGCCAGCAGCTCCGCCCGGGCCGTGAATGAAAAACTGTTTTTT.

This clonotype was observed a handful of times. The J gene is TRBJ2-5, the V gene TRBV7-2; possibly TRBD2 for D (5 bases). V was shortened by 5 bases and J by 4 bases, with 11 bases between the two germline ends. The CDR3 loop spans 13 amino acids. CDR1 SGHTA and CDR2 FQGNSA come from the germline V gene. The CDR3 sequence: CASSPDFIETQYF. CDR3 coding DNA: TGTGCCAGCAGCCCGGACTTTATAGAGACCCAGTACTTC.

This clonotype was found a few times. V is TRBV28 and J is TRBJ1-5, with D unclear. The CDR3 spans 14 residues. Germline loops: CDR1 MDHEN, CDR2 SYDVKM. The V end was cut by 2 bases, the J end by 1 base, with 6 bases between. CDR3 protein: CASSLAVSNQPQHF. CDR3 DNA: TGTGCCAGCAGTTTAGCAGTAAGCAATCAGCCCCAGCATTTT.

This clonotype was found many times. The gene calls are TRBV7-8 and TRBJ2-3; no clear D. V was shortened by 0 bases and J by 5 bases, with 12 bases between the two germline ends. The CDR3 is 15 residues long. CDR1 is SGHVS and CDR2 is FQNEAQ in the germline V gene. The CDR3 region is CASSLARAPGDTQYF. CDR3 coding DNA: TGTGCCAGCAGCTTAGCTAGAGCGCCAGGAGATACGCAGTATTTT.

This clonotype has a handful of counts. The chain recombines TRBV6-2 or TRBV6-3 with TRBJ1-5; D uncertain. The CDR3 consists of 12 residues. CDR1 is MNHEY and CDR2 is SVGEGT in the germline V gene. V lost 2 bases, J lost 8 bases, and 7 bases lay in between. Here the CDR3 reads CASSYSLKPQHF. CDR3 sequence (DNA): TGTGCCAGCAGTTACAGCCTCAAGCCCCAGCATTTT.